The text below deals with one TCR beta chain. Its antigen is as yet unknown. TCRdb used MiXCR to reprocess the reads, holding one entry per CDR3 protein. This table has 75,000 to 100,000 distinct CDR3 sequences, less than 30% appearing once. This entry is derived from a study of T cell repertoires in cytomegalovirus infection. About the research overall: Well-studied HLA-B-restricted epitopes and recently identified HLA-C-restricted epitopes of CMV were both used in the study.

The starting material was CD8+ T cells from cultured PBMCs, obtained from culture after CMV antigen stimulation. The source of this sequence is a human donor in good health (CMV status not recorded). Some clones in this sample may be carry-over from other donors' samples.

CDR3 sequence: CASSPRPYGDNSPLHF. In DNA form, the CDR3 reads TGTGCCAGCAGCCCCCGTCCATACGGGGACAATTCACCCCTCCACTTT. The chain combines TRBV7-8 with TRBJ1-6, with D possibly matching TRBD1 (5 bases). This CDR3 is 16 amino acids long. Trimming took 5 bases from V and 7 from J, leaving 18 bases between them. Germline CDR1 is SGHVS and CDR2 is FQNEAQ.